This T cell receptor beta chain was sequenced for a study of blood T cell repertoires in COVID-19. In the study's own analysis: For nucleated cells, counts were estimated from reference gene primer amplification. This table comes from immunoSEQ multiplex PCR, and its TCRdb copy is limited to in-frame clones, with some not included. That table is the source of V, J and clone size, and D and trimming were worked out from the DNA. Counted here are approximately 300,000 clones, 87% occurring once; the ten biggest clones make up approximately 5%. V dropped 4 bases and J dropped 4 bases, with 9 bases sitting between them. Germline CDR1 reads SGHRS; CDR2 reads YFSETQ. This CDR3 spans 12 amino acids. Participants, about 18 to 90 years old, spanned fewer than 25 US areas. Cohort assignment relied on participant-reported clinical history.

The sequence derives from a young woman who had recovered from COVID-19. The V call is TRBV5-1, the J call TRBJ2-7; tentative D call: TRBD1 (5 bases). The material sequenced was PBMCs or T cells enriched from blood (not recorded which). CDR3 sequence: CASSPDIYEQYF. CDR3 bases: TGCGCCAGCAGCCCGGACATTTACGAGCAGTACTTC.